This paragraph covers one TCR beta chain sequence. The sample is drawn from a study of blood T cell repertoires in COVID-19. Per germline, CDR1 MNHEY and CDR2 SVGAGI. The V and J ends lost 3 bases and 6 bases respectively, with 11 bases between them. This CDR3 spans 13 amino acids. Sequenced by immunoSEQ multiplex PCR; TCRdb stores in-frame clones only, minus some. The repertoire consists of fewer than 200,000 clones, with roughly 90% occurring once and the leading ten covering almost 5%. The sequencing sample was made of peripheral blood. The rearrangement uses TRBV6-5 and TRBJ1-2; perhaps TRBD1 as D (5 bases). The origin of this receptor is a man in his late teens or twenties with COVID-19, enrolled during active disease. The CDR3 coding sequence is TGTGCCAGCAGTTATTTCGTAGGGGATGGCTACACCTTC. This encodes CASSYFVGDGYTF.